This T cell receptor (beta chain) emerged from a study of cytomegalovirus exposure and HLA in healthy donors. The PCR ran on 60 Vbeta and 13 Jbeta primers. The table came from immunoSEQ multiplex PCR; TCRdb's copy has only in-frame clones and leaves some out. The sample has 150,000 to 200,000 clones; over 75% are singletons. The germline CDR1 and CDR2 sequences are LGHNA and YNFKEQ. The CDR3 totals 17 residues. V lost 0 bases and J lost 9; bases outside the gene matches: 11. Regarding the study as a whole: TCR beta V segments were, for the most part, productive about 87% or about 30% of the time in an earlier analysis.

This clone came up once. Its antigen is undetermined. The chain joins TRBV4-2 to TRBJ2-4; 10 bases are a match to TRBD2. Sequenced sample: PBMCs. This receptor was obtained from a man aged 50 to 60 in good health and CMV-seropositive. The CDR3 DNA follows: TGTGCCAGCAGCCAAGACCCTAGCGGGGGACTGAGTGGCATTCAGTACTTC. It is translated as CASSQDPSGGLSGIQYF.